A selection of T cell receptor beta chains follows, all from one sample in a study of blood T cell repertoires in COVID-19. Some clones are missing from TCRdb's copy, which holds only in-frame ones; the method was immunoSEQ multiplex PCR. Of some 240,000 clones in the sample, around 80% were seen once. Sequencing input: peripheral blood. Source of these receptors: a man aged 50 or older with active or convalescent COVID-19. CDR3s include the opening cysteine and the closing phenylalanine or tryptophan. The D gene is left open where the match is weak. Size is omitted from some rows. Given values are once, few, many or a class for expanded clones.

TRBJ1-3,.,TRBV29-1,13,.,CSAIQGRGNTIYF,TGCAGCGCCATCCAGGGTAGGGGAAACACCATATATTTT
TRBJ2-5,few,TRBV28,14,.,CASSLFGGGGTQYF,TGTGCCAGCAGTTTATTTGGGGGAGGGGGGACCCAGTACTTC
TRBJ2-1,.,TRBV2,13,.,CASRRLLYNEQFF,TGTGCCAGCAGACGACTGCTCTACAATGAGCAGTTCTTC
TRBJ1-6,.,TRBV19,14,TRBD1,CASSNGQGITPLHF,TGTGCCAGTAGTAACGGACAGGGCATAACACCCCTCCACTTT
TRBJ2-1,.,TRBV13,18,TRBD2,CASSSGLAGGRVSNEQFF,TGTGCCAGCAGCTCCGGACTAGCGGGGGGGCGGGTGTCGAATGAGCAGTTCTTC
TRBJ1-5,.,TRBV3-1/TRBV3-2,16,.,CASSLLVRDNGQPQHF,TGTGCCAGCAGCCTACTGGTCCGGGACAATGGTCAGCCCCAGCATTTT
TRBJ2-7,.,TRBV28,12,.,CASSRFSYEQYF,TGTGCCAGCAGTCGTTTCTCCTACGAGCAGTACTTC
TRBJ1-3,.,TRBV28,13,.,CAILGLGGNTIYF,TGTGCCATTCTGGGCTTGGGTGGAAACACCATATATTTT
TRBJ1-3,few,TRBV6-5,15,.,CASIARRGVGNTIYF,TGTGCCAGCATCGCCAGGCGCGGGGTGGGAAACACCATATATTTT
TRBJ1-2,.,TRBV9,13,TRBD1,CASSGTGEHGYTF,TGTGCCAGCAGCGGGACAGGGGAACATGGCTACACCTTC
TRBJ2-1,once,TRBV2,10,.,CASSQVEQFF,TGTGCCAGCAGCCAGGTCGAGCAGTTCTTC
TRBJ1-1,.,TRBV5-4,16,TRBD1,CASSLAGTASNTEAFF,TGTGCCAGCAGCTTGGCTGGGACAGCCTCGAACACTGAAGCTTTCTTT
TRBJ1-6,.,TRBV10-3,15,.,CAIIQEGPGNSPLHF,TGTGCCATCATCCAGGAGGGACCGGGTAATTCACCCCTCCACTTT
TRBJ1-3,.,TRBV7-8,16,TRBD1,CASSSPQGDSGDTIYF,TGTGCCAGCAGCTCACCACAGGGGGACTCTGGAGACACCATATATTTT
TRBJ2-2,.,TRBV19,14,.,CASSIQTATGELFF,TGTGCCAGTAGTATACAAACAGCCACCGGGGAGCTGTTTTTT
TRBJ2-3,.,TRBV5-4,15,TRBD1,CASSALRTGVDTQYF,TGTGCCAGCAGCGCCCTGAGGACAGGGGTTGATACGCAGTATTTT
TRBJ1-1,.,TRBV5-5,15,.,CASRWIDRQNTEAFF,TGTGCCAGCAGGTGGATCGACAGGCAGAACACTGAAGCTTTCTTT
TRBJ2-1,.,TRBV15,15,TRBD1,CATSNAGTVYNEQFF,TGTGCCACCAGCAATGCCGGGACAGTCTACAATGAGCAGTTCTTC
TRBJ2-5,.,TRBV5-6,11,.,CASSLRETQYF,TGTGCCAGCAGCTTGCGAGAGACCCAGTACTTC
TRBJ2-5,once,TRBV11-1,13,TRBD2,CASSRSGEETQYF,TGTGCCAGCAGCCGTAGCGGGGAAGAGACCCAGTACTTC
TRBJ2-7,.,TRBV11-2,15,TRBD1,CASSFFGTGGYEQYF,TGTGCCAGCAGTTTTTTTGGGACAGGGGGCTACGAGCAGTACTTC
TRBJ2-5,.,TRBV2,14,TRBD1,CASSGVTGAKTQYF,TGTGCCAGCAGTGGTGTGACAGGGGCCAAGACCCAGTACTTC
TRBJ2-3,.,TRBV29-1,12,.,CSVGASTDTQYF,TGCAGCGTGGGCGCTAGCACAGATACGCAGTATTTT
TRBJ2-1,.,TRBV3-1/TRBV3-2,14,.,CASSPRAIYNEQFF,TGTGCCAGCAGCCCCAGGGCGATCTACAATGAGCAGTTCTTC
TRBJ2-3,.,TRBV5-1,14,.,CASSLGGFGDTQYF,TGCGCCAGCAGCTTGGGTGGATTCGGGGATACGCAGTATTTT
TRBJ1-1,.,TRBV28,16,TRBD1,CASNMDRGEPFSEAFF,TGTGCCAGCAACATGGACAGGGGAGAACCTTTCTCTGAAGCTTTCTTT
TRBJ1-1,.,TRBV4-3,18,TRBD1,CASSQDRQGLNKNTEAFF,TGCGCCAGCAGCCAAGATAGACAGGGGCTTAACAAGAACACTGAAGCTTTCTTT
TRBJ1-2,.,TRBV4-3,17,TRBD1,CASSQEWGQGHLYGYTF,TGCGCCAGCAGCCAAGAATGGGGACAGGGACATCTTTATGGCTACACCTTC
TRBJ2-3,.,TRBV7-2,14,.,CASSLVARSDTQYF,TGTGCCAGCAGCTTAGTGGCTCGATCAGATACGCAGTATTTT
TRBJ1-2,.,TRBV5-1,15,.,CASSLARPGDYGYTF,TGCGCCAGCAGCTTGGCTCGCCCGGGAGATTATGGCTACACCTTC
TRBJ1-6,.,TRBV6-2/TRBV6-3,14,.,CASSYYGGNSPLHF,TGTGCCAGCAGTTACTACGGGGGGAATTCACCCCTCCACTTT
TRBJ2-3,.,TRBV5-4,17,.,CASSSPAGTSISDTQYF,TGTGCCAGCAGCTCCCCGGCGGGGACTTCTATTTCCGATACGCAGTATTTT
TRBJ2-1,once,TRBV5-1,14,TRBD2,CASRTSGSHNEQFF,TGCGCCAGCCGAACTAGCGGGAGCCACAATGAGCAGTTCTTC
TRBJ2-5,.,TRBV5-1,17,TRBD2,CASSLGLAGGPGETQYF,TGCGCCAGCAGCTTGGGACTAGCGGGGGGGCCAGGAGAGACCCAGTACTTC
TRBJ2-7,.,TRBV27,15,.,CASRSSESTPYEQYF,TGTGCCAGCAGGTCTAGCGAATCAACCCCATACGAGCAGTACTTC
TRBJ2-5,.,TRBV7-3,15,TRBD2,CASSPGLAGTETQYF,TGTGCCAGCAGCCCGGGACTAGCGGGCACAGAGACCCAGTACTTC
TRBJ1-5,.,TRBV19,12,.,CASKPGNQPQHF,TGTGCCAGCAAACCAGGCAATCAGCCCCAGCATTTT
TRBJ1-1,.,TRBV7-2,17,.,CASSLAEGRGLNTEAFF,TGTGCCAGCAGCTTAGCGGAGGGCCGCGGACTGAACACTGAAGCTTTCTTT
TRBJ2-1,once,TRBV18,17,TRBD2,CASSTGTSGSSYNEQFF,TGTGCCAGCTCAACCGGGACTAGCGGGAGCTCCTACAATGAGCAGTTCTTC
TRBJ2-7,.,TRBV28,18,TRBD1,CASSLGSWGQGVIYEQYF,TGTGCCAGCAGTTTAGGCTCTTGGGGACAGGGGGTTATCTACGAGCAGTACTTC
TRBJ2-1,.,TRBV21-1,17,.,CASSPHTRVSSYNEQFF,TGTGCCAGCAGCCCCCACACGCGGGTTAGCTCCTACAATGAGCAGTTCTTC
TRBJ1-1,.,TRBV5-1,13,.,CASSSGQNTEAFF,TGCGCCAGCAGTTCGGGACAGAACACTGAAGCTTTCTTT
TRBJ2-1,.,TRBV19,13,TRBD1,CASSIGQGGEQFF,TGTGCCAGTAGTATTGGACAGGGGGGTGAGCAGTTCTTC
TRBJ2-1,.,TRBV19,14,TRBD2,CASRVAGAGDEQFF,TGTGCCAGTAGGGTAGCGGGAGCTGGGGATGAGCAGTTCTTC
TRBJ2-7,.,TRBV7-9,13,TRBD2,CASSAREPYEQYF,TGTGCCAGCAGCGCGCGGGAGCCCTACGAGCAGTACTTC
TRBJ2-2,.,TRBV2,13,.,CASSEYNTGELFF,TGTGCCAGCAGTGAATATAACACCGGGGAGCTGTTTTTT
TRBJ1-2,once,TRBV5-5,15,TRBD1,CASSKTTGENYGYTF,TGTGCCAGCAGCAAAACGACAGGGGAGAACTATGGCTACACCTTC
TRBJ1-1,once,TRBV13,13,TRBD1,CASSPPGTAEAFF,TGTGCCAGCAGCCCCCCCGGGACAGCCGAAGCTTTCTTT